The clone carrying this T cell receptor (beta chain) was seen many times. This record belongs to a study of T cells in Graves' hyperthyroidism and ophthalmopathy. The CDR3 length is 14 residues. V lost 0 bases, J lost 7 bases, and 11 bases lay in between. The germline V gene has CDR1 SGHRS and CDR2 YFSETQ. The TCR beta CDR3 regions underwent amplification using RNA transcripts as the source. A set of HTBI primers served as the primers for a first-round RT-PCR of the TCR CDR3. TCRdb itself ran the multiplex PCR reads through MiXCR, one entry per CDR3 protein. The table has nearly 250,000 distinct CDR3 sequences, about 17% seen once.

The source of this sequence is a woman younger than 35 with Graves' ophthalmopathy. The chain joins TRBV5-1 to TRBJ2-4, with D perhaps TRBD1 or TRBD2 (5 bases each). Sequencing was performed on blood. CDR3 DNA sequence: TGCGCCAGCAGCTTGGAAGGGGAGCCCAACATTCAGTACTTC. The encoded protein is CASSLEGEPNIQYF.